A selection of T cell receptor beta chains follows, all from one sample in a study of cytomegalovirus exposure and HLA in healthy donors. Sequencing was performed with immunoSEQ multiplex PCR; in TCRdb, only in-frame clones are kept and a portion is missing. The data show tens of thousands of clones, with approximately 62% seen just once and roughly two fifths held by the top ten. The specimen was PBMCs. The receptors derive from a male donor in good health and CMV-seropositive. Both conserved end residues are part of each CDR3. The order of the fields is J gene, clone size, D gene, V gene, CDR3 protein, CDR3 DNA. The D gene is left open where the match is weak. Where a row states a size, it is once, few, many or the class of an expanded clone; other rows omit it.

J: TRBJ1-2
size: -
D: -
V: TRBV2
CDR3: CASSRQGNYGYTF
DNA: TGTGCCAGCAGTCGGCAGGGTAACTATGGCTACACCTTC

J: TRBJ2-3
size: few
D: -
V: TRBV30
CDR3: CAWTHLGGPKADTQYF
DNA: TGTGCCTGGACCCATCTCGGAGGGCCAAAGGCAGATACGCAGTATTTT

J: TRBJ2-7
size: -
D: -
V: TRBV4-2
CDR3: CASSQGGGEQYF
DNA: TGTGCCAGCAGCCAAGGGGGAGGCGAGCAGTACTTC

J: TRBJ2-1
size: -
D: TRBD2
V: TRBV7-3
CDR3: CASSFSLAGGVNEQFF
DNA: TGTGCCAGCAGCTTCTCACTAGCGGGGGGGGTGAATGAGCAGTTCTTC

J: TRBJ2-7
size: -
D: -
V: TRBV7-9
CDR3: CASSLANTGNYEQYF
DNA: TGTGCCAGCAGCTTAGCGAACACAGGGAACTACGAGCAGTACTTC

J: TRBJ1-1
size: -
D: -
V: TRBV7-3
CDR3: CASSLGRNTEAFF
DNA: TGTGCCAGCAGCTTAGGCCGGAACACTGAAGCTTTCTTT

J: TRBJ2-7
size: -
D: -
V: TRBV29-1
CDR3: CSVFDSVNYEQYF
DNA: TGCAGCGTTTTCGACTCGGTCAACTACGAGCAGTACTTC

J: TRBJ2-5
size: -
D: TRBD2
V: TRBV12-5
CDR3: CASGLEGLAGETQYF
DNA: TGTGCTAGTGGTTTGGAGGGACTAGCGGGAGAGACCCAGTACTTC

J: TRBJ1-5
size: few
D: -
V: TRBV28
CDR3: CASSLWEGLGNQPQHF
DNA: TGTGCCAGCAGTTTATGGGAGGGGTTGGGCAATCAGCCCCAGCATTTT

J: TRBJ2-1
size: -
D: TRBD2
V: TRBV5-1
CDR3: CASSLGGSTVEQFF
DNA: TGCGCCAGCAGCTTGGGCGGGAGTACTGTTGAGCAGTTCTTC

J: TRBJ2-6
size: -
D: -
V: TRBV5-6
CDR3: CASTPGYGYGANVLTF
DNA: TGTGCCAGCACCCCGGGTTATGGGTATGGGGCCAACGTCCTGACTTTC

J: TRBJ2-7
size: -
D: TRBD2
V: TRBV18
CDR3: CASSRGLAATYEQYF
DNA: TGTGCCAGCTCCCGGGGACTAGCGGCTACCTACGAGCAGTACTTC

J: TRBJ1-1
size: few
D: TRBD1
V: TRBV14
CDR3: CASTSGTGRTEAFF
DNA: TGTGCCAGCACATCCGGGACAGGGAGGACTGAAGCTTTCTTT

J: TRBJ1-1
size: -
D: -
V: TRBV30
CDR3: CAWSPYGTYEAFF
DNA: TGTGCCTGGAGTCCCTACGGGACATATGAAGCTTTCTTT

J: TRBJ2-2
size: -
D: -
V: TRBV29-1
CDR3: CSVLQGSGGELFF
DNA: TGCAGCGTCCTCCAGGGATCGGGCGGGGAGCTGTTTTTT

J: TRBJ1-4
size: few
D: -
V: TRBV2
CDR3: CASSDGEGVFNEKLFF
DNA: TGTGCCAGCAGTGACGGCGAAGGGGTCTTTAATGAAAAACTGTTTTTT

J: TRBJ1-4
size: -
D: -
V: TRBV28
CDR3: CASLGHPNEKLFF
DNA: TGTGCCAGCCTCGGACACCCCAATGAAAAACTGTTTTTT

J: TRBJ2-5
size: few
D: -
V: TRBV5-6
CDR3: CASSFRAGHETQYF
DNA: TGTGCCAGCAGCTTTCGGGCAGGGCATGAGACCCAGTACTTC

J: TRBJ2-5
size: -
D: -
V: TRBV7-7
CDR3: CASSFGQETQYF
DNA: TGTGCTAGCAGCTTCGGCCAAGAGACCCAGTACTTC

J: TRBJ1-4
size: few
D: -
V: TRBV20-1
CDR3: CSALRGEKLFF
DNA: TGCAGTGCCCTTCGGGGAGAAAAACTGTTTTTT

J: TRBJ2-2
size: -
D: -
V: TRBV10-1
CDR3: CASTPRSSNTGELFF
DNA: TGCGCCAGCACCCCTCGGTCCTCGAACACCGGGGAGCTGTTTTTT

J: TRBJ1-2
size: -
D: -
V: TRBV10-2
CDR3: CASSGQVDYGYTF
DNA: TGCGCCAGCAGTGGGCAGGTGGACTATGGCTACACCTTC

J: TRBJ1-5
size: -
D: TRBD1
V: TRBV5-1
CDR3: CASSLDGDRNQPQHF
DNA: TGCGCCAGCAGCTTGGATGGGGACAGAAATCAGCCCCAGCATTTT

J: TRBJ1-2
size: -
D: TRBD1
V: TRBV7-6
CDR3: CASSLGDSYGYTF
DNA: TGTGCCAGCAGCTTAGGGGACAGCTATGGCTACACCTTC

J: TRBJ1-5
size: -
D: -
V: TRBV4-2
CDR3: CASSQVDGRNQPQHF
DNA: TGTGCCAGCAGCCAAGTTGACGGGAGGAATCAGCCCCAGCATTTT

J: TRBJ2-7
size: -
D: TRBD1
V: TRBV27
CDR3: CASSLYGIDRVVDEQYF
DNA: TGTGCCAGCAGTTTATACGGGATTGACAGGGTCGTCGACGAGCAGTACTTC

J: TRBJ2-7
size: -
D: TRBD2
V: TRBV4-1
CDR3: CASSQGLAGPRRREQYF
DNA: TGCGCCAGCAGCCAGGGACTAGCGGGACCTCGGCGTAGGGAGCAGTACTTC